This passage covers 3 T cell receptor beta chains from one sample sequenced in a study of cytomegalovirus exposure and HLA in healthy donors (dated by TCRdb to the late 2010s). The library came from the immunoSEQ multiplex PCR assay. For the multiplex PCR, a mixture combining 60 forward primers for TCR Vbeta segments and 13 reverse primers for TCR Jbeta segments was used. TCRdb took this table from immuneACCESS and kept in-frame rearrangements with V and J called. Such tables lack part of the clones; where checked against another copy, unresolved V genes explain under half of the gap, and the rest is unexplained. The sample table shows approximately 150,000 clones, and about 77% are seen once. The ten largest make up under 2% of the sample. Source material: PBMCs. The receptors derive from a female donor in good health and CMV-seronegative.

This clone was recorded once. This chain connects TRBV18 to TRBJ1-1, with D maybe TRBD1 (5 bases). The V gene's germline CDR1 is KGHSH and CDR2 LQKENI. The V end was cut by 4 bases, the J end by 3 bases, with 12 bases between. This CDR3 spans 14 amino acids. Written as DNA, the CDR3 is TGTGCCAGCTCACAGGGGAAGAAAGACACTGAAGCTTTCTTT. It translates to CASSQGKKDTEAFF.

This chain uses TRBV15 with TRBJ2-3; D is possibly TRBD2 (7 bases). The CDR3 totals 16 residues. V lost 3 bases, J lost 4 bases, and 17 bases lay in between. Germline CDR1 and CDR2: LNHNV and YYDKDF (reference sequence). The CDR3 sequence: CATSRRSGAGADTQYF. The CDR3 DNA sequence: TGTGCCACCAGCAGGAGGTCGGGGGCGGGGGCAGATACGCAGTATTTT.

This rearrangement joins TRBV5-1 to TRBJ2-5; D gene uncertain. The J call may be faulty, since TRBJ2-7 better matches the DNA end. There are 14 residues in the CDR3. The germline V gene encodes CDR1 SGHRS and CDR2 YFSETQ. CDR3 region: CASSSLTPNYEQYF. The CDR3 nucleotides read TGCGCCAGCAGCTCCCTTACTCCGAATTACGAGCAGTACTTC.